These T cell receptor beta chains were read from a single sample in a study of blood T cells in healthy people across ages. MiXCR, applied by TCRdb to the 5' RACE reads, yields one record per CDR3 protein. The top ten clones hold about 10% of a sample with around 1.5 million distinct CDR3 sequences, about 35% of them seen once. Material: blood. The receptor set was obtained from a woman aged 25 to 39 in good health. Both conserved end residues are trimmed from each CDR3.

V,J,CDR3
TRBV5-1,TRBJ2-7,ASAQGQGITYKQY
TRBV5-1,TRBJ2-3,ASSSMGTGRNTQY
TRBV20-1,TRBJ1-1,SARDGSGVDTEAF
TRBV7-9,TRBJ2-4,ASSPSSTVGNIQY
TRBV29-1,TRBJ1-5,SVGGSDQPQH
TRBV9,TRBJ2-3,ASSANSLINTADTQY
TRBV5-6,TRBJ1-1,ASSYGTAEAF
TRBV27,TRBJ1-1,ASTSADRIGNTEAF
TRBV25-1,TRBJ2-1,ASSESLPQGDGNEQF
TRBV15,TRBJ1-2,ATSRDGAYGYT
TRBV24-1,TRBJ2-1,ATSPASGLFNEQF
TRBV5-1,-,AGSFDREDEQY
TRBV20-1,TRBJ2-1,SARPLDQTFYNEQF
TRBV2,TRBJ2-6,ASSGTGRTGANVLT
TRBV30,TRBJ1-2,AWSKDLGAYYGYT
TRBV4-1,TRBJ2-1,ASSQGRGSEHEQF
TRBV2,TRBJ2-1,ASSGFPWRSNEQF
TRBV28,TRBJ2-7,AVNGGGSYEQY
TRBV29-1,TRBJ2-3,SVLDLGVSTDTQY
TRBV5-1,TRBJ2-2,ASSFSQAAHTGELF
TRBV6-1,TRBJ2-1,ASREWGKFNEQF
TRBV6-1,TRBJ1-2,ASSEGEGVNGYT
TRBV6-5,TRBJ2-1,ASSTEGTSGKQF
TRBV12-3/TRBV12-4,TRBJ2-1,ASNERDRGFSGQF
TRBV30,TRBJ2-3,ALGRNADTQY
TRBV27,TRBJ2-3,ASSSPIVAGVPDTQY
TRBV27,TRBJ2-1,ASRTGLAGSNEQF
TRBV6-1,TRBJ1-2,ASSETDSHYGYT
TRBV4-1,TRBJ2-3,ASSQLGTPGDTQY
TRBV6-5,TRBJ2-7,ASSYSNPGGGPYEQY
TRBV20-1,TRBJ1-2,SANPRGGSNGYT
TRBV5-1,TRBJ1-1,ASSLNPRGRRDEAF
TRBV20-1,TRBJ2-5,SGPREYRETQY